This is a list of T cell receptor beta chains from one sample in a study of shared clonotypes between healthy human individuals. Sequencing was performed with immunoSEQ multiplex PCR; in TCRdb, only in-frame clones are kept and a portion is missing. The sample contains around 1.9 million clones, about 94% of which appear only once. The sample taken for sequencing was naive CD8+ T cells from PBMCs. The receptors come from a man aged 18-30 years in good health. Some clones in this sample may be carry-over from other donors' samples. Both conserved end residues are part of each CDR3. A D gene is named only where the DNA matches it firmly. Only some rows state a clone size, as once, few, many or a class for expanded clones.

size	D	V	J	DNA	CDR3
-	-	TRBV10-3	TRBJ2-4	TGTGCCATCAGTGGTGGGCGGGCAGGGGACATTCAGTACTTC	CAISGGRAGDIQYF
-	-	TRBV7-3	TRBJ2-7	TGTGCCAGCAGCTTAGGGGTCCCGGACGAGCAGTACTTC	CASSLGVPDEQYF
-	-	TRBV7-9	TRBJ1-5	TGTGCCAGCAGCTTTTGGGTTTCAGGGGGCAATCAGCCCCAGCATTTT	CASSFWVSGGNQPQHF
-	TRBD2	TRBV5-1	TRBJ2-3	TGCGCCAGCAGCTCCCGGCCCGGGGCGGGAGAAACAGATACGCAGTATTTT	CASSSRPGAGETDTQYF
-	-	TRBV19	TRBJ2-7	TGTGCCAGTAGTCCTACGGGTCCCTACGAGCAGTACTTC	CASSPTGPYEQYF
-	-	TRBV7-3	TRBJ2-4	TGTGCCAGCAGCTTAACGGGGAGAGGGAACATTCAGTACTTC	CASSLTGRGNIQYF
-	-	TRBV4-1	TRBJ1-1	TGCGCCAGCAGCCAAGATAGCCGTCCGTACCTGAACACTGAAGCTTTCTTT	CASSQDSRPYLNTEAFF
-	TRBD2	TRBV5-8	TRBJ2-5	TGTGCCAGCAGCTTGGTTCTAGCGGGAGGGAAACAAGAGACCCAGTACTTC	CASSLVLAGGKQETQYF
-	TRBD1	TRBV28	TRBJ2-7	TGTGCCAGCAGTTTTCTACTCCCCTTCAGGGGGCAGGAGGCTTACGAGCAGTACTTC	CASSFLLPFRGQEAYEQYF
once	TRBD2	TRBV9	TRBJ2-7	TGTGCCAGCAGCGACCGTCTAGCGGCACACTCCTACGAGCAGTACTTC	CASSDRLAAHSYEQYF
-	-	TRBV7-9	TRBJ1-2	TGTGCCAGCAGCGAAGGCCCCGGGGGTAACTATGGCTACACCTTC	CASSEGPGGNYGYTF
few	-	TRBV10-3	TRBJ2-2	TGTGCCATCAGGACAGGGAACACCGGGGAGCTGTTTTTT	CAIRTGNTGELFF
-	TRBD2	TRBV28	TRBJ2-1	TGTGCCAGCAGTCCCCCCCTAGCGGGAGACCATGAGCAGTTCTTC	CASSPPLAGDHEQFF
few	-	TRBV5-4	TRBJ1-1	TGTGCCAGCAGCTTAGGTGGGATGAACACTGAAGCTTTCTTT	CASSLGGMNTEAFF
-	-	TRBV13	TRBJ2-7	TGTGCCAGCAGCTCCTGGGAAACCTCCGATTACGAGCAGTACTTC	CASSSWETSDYEQYF
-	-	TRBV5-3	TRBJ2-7	TGTGCCAGAAGCTTGATAACCCTGGGGGGATACGAGCAGTACTTC	CARSLITLGGYEQYF
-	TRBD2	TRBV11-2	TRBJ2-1	TGTGCCAGCAGCTTCCGGACTAGCGGGGCGTACAATGAGCAGTTCTTC	CASSFRTSGAYNEQFF
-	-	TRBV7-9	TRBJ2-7	TGTGCCAGCAGCTTCCAGGGGATCAGCGAGCAGTACTTC	CASSFQGISEQYF
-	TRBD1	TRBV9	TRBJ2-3	TGTGCCAGCAGCTTCCCCGGGACAGGGGAGGATACGCAGTATTTT	CASSFPGTGEDTQYF
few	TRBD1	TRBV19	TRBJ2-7	TGTGCCAGTAGTAGCAGGACAGGGTCCTACGAGCAGTACTTC	CASSSRTGSYEQYF
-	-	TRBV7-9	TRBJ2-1	TGTGCCAGCAGCATAGCTGTAGATGAGCAGTTCTTC	CASSIAVDEQFF
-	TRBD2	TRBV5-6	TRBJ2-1	TGTGCCAGCAGCTTGTGGGGAGGGGTTTACAATGAGCAGTTCTTC	CASSLWGGVYNEQFF
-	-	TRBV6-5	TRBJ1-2	TGTGCCAGCAGTTACTCCGTCGGCTATGGCTACACCTTC	CASSYSVGYGYTF
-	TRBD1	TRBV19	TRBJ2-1	TGTGCCAGTAGTAGTAGACAGGGGGCTTACAATGAGCAGTTCTTC	CASSSRQGAYNEQFF
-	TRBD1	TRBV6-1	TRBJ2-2	TGTGCCAGCAGTGAATCATTGTTTAGAGAGGGACAGTACACCGGGGAGCTGTTTTTT	CASSESLFREGQYTGELFF
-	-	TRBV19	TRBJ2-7	TGTGCCAGTAGTACACGGCACTTGGGATCCTACGAGCAGTACTTC	CASSTRHLGSYEQYF
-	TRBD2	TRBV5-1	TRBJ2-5	TGCGCCAGCAGCCGCCCCTGGGAGGGGAGGGCAGAGACCCAGTACTTC	CASSRPWEGRAETQYF
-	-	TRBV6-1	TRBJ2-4	TGTGCCAGCAGGGACCTCTCAACCGGCAAAAACATTCAGTACTTC	CASRDLSTGKNIQYF
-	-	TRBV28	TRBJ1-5	TGTGCCAGCAGTTTATTCGGGGGGCCGGGTCAGCCCCAGCATTTT	CASSLFGGPGQPQHF
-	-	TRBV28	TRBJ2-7	TGTGCCAGCAGTTTCTCCATCCTAGGGGGCGAGCAGTACTTC	CASSFSILGGEQYF
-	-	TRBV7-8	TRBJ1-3	TGTGCCAGCAGCTTAGTTGCAGGTGCGAGCTCTGGAAACACCATATATTTT	CASSLVAGASSGNTIYF
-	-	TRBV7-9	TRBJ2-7	TGTGCCAGCAGCTTGGGGGGGCTGGACTACTACGAGCAGTACTTC	CASSLGGLDYYEQYF
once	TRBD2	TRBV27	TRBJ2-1	TGTGCCAGCACCCCCTCGGGGGGAGAGGCGTACAATGAGCAGTTCTTC	CASTPSGGEAYNEQFF
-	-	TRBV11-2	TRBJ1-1	TGTGCCAGCAGCCCCGTGGCATGGGGCATGAACACTGAAGCTTTCTTT	CASSPVAWGMNTEAFF
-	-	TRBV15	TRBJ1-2	TGTGCCACCAGCAGGGGGGAGGACGCGGGGGCCTTCTATGGCTACACCTTC	CATSRGEDAGAFYGYTF
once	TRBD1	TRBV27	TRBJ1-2	TGTGCCAGCAGTCCCCAGGACAGGGGAAGTTATGGCTACACCTTC	CASSPQDRGSYGYTF
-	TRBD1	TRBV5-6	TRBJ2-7	TGTGCCAGCTCTAGGGGGACAGGGAACGAGCAGTACTTC	CASSRGTGNEQYF
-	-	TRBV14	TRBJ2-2	TGTGCCAGCAGCCGATACAGAGTGAACACCGGGGAGCTGTTTTTT	CASSRYRVNTGELFF
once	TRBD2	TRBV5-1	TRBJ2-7	TGCGCCAGCAGCTTGGCCCTTCGACTAGCGGCCTACGAGCAGTACTTC	CASSLALRLAAYEQYF
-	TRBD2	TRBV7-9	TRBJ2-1	TGTGCCAGCAGCTTAGACCCTAGCGGGAGCTATGAGCAGTTCTTC	CASSLDPSGSYEQFF
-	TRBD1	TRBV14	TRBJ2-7	TGTGCCAGCAGCCCCCTCTACCGGGACAGGAGAACAACTTACGAGCAGTACTTC	CASSPLYRDRRTTYEQYF
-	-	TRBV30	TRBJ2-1	TGTGCCTGGAGTGTACGACAGTGGTCCTACAATGAGCAGTTCTTC	CAWSVRQWSYNEQFF
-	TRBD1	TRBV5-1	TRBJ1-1	TGCGCCAGCAGCTTGAGGACAGGCAACACTGAAGCTTTCTTT	CASSLRTGNTEAFF
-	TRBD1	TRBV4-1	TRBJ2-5	TGCGCCAGCAGCCAAGCGTTGGGACAGTTCCAAGAGACCCAGTACTTC	CASSQALGQFQETQYF
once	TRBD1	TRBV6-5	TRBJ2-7	TGTGCCAGCAGCTTACAGGGGGCCAGCCACTTCGAGTACTTC	CASSLQGASHFEYF
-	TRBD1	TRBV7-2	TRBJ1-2	TGTGCCAGCAGCACAACCGGGACAGGGGGTGGCTACACCTTC	CASSTTGTGGGYTF
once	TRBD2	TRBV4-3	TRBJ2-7	TGCGCCAGCAGCCAAGGGACTAGCGGGAGGTACGAGCAGTACTTC	CASSQGTSGRYEQYF
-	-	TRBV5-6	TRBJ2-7	TGTGCCAGCAGCTTCCGGGACAACATAGACGAGCAGTACTTC	CASSFRDNIDEQYF
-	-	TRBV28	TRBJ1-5	TGTGCCAGCAGCCGAACCCTAGACAGCAATCAGCCCCAGCATTTT	CASSRTLDSNQPQHF
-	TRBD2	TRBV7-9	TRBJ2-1	TGTGCCAGCAGCTTAGTGGGGCTAGCGGGACGCGAGCAGTTCTTC	CASSLVGLAGREQFF
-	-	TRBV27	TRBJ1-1	TGTGCCAGCAGTCTCGGTGGGGCCGGCACTGAAGCTTTCTTT	CASSLGGAGTEAFF
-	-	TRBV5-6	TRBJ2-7	TGTGCCAGCAGCTTAAGGGCCAGGACGGGCGAGCAGTACTTC	CASSLRARTGEQYF
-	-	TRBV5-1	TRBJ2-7	TGCGCCAGCAGCCCGTTGGGGGGCGACGAGCAGTACTTC	CASSPLGGDEQYF
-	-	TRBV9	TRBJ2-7	TGTGCCAGCAGCGTACTAGACGCAGCCTACGAGCAGTACTTC	CASSVLDAAYEQYF
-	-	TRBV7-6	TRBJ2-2	TGTGCCAGCAGCTTAGGGGACCCCGGGGAGCTGTTTTTT	CASSLGDPGELFF
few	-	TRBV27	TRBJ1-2	TGTGCCAGCAGTTTCGCCGGCTCGTGGGGCTACACCTTC	CASSFAGSWGYTF
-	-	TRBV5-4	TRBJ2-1	TGTGCCAGCAGTTGGGGCGGGAATGAGCAGTTCTTC	CASSWGGNEQFF
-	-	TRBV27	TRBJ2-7	TGTGCCAGCAGTTTATCTTCCCGCTACGAGCAGTACTTC	CASSLSSRYEQYF
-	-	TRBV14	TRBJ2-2	TGTGCCAGCAGCCATTATCGCACCGGGGAGCTGTTTTTT	CASSHYRTGELFF